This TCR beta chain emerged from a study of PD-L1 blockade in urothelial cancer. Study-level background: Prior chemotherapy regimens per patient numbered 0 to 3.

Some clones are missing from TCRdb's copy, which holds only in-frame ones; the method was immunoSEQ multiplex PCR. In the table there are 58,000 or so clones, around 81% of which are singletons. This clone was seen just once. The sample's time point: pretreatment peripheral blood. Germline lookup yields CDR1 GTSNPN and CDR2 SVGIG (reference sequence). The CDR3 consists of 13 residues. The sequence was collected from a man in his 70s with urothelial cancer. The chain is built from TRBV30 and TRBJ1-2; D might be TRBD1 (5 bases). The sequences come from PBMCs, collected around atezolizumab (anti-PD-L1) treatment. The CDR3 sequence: CAGRWGENYGYTF. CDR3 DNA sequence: TGTGCTGGACGATGGGGGGAGAACTATGGCTACACCTTC.